This TCR beta chain was recovered during a study of blood T cell repertoires in COVID-19. The wider study: Spain, Italy and the United States supplied samples that represented acute and convalescent COVID-19. PBMCs, B-cell-depleted T cells, or T cells provided the cDNA or gDNA that made up the material.

Across 24 US areas, participants ranged in age from roughly 18 to 95 years. Assignments of participants to cohorts depended upon their own reported clinical history. There are 16 residues in the CDR3. Trimming took off 1 base at V and 7 bases at J, with 20 bases between the two ends. Germline assignment: CDR1 SGHNT and CDR2 YYREEE (reference sequence). Some clones are missing from TCRdb's copy, which holds only in-frame ones; the method was immunoSEQ multiplex PCR. The table lists 200,000 to 300,000 clones, 88% of them singletons, with 2% to 2.5% in the top ten. The sequence was collected from a woman in her forties with acute COVID-19. V is TRBV5-4 and J is TRBJ1-2, with D unresolved. The sequencing input was PBMCs or T cells enriched from blood (not recorded which). The CDR3 is CASSLHGSERESGYTF. The CDR3 coding sequence is TGTGCCAGCAGCTTGCACGGGTCGGAACGCGAGAGTGGCTACACCTTC.